Presented here are 23 T cell receptor beta chains from one specimen sequenced in a study of T cell responses to AZD1222 COVID-19 vaccine (dated by TCRdb to about 2021). The sample's time point label, decoded: baseline before first vaccination. The library was prepared using the immunoSEQ multiplex PCR assay. As stored in TCRdb, this immuneACCESS dataset retains in-frame rearrangements with V and J assigned. A fraction of the clones does not appear; measured against another copy, unresolved V genes explain less than half of the discrepancy, and the remainder lacks a known reason. For this sample there are 200,000 or so clones; approximately 94% appear just once. Roughly a tenth of the sample comes from the top ten. The specimen was peripheral blood, collected on day 0 of AZD1222 vaccination. The receptors derive from an adult in good health.

This chain links TRBV30 with TRBJ1-3; a possible D gene is TRBD1 (5 bases). Per germline, CDR1 GTSNPN and CDR2 SVGIG (reference sequence). V lost 5 bases, J lost 2 bases, and 16 bases lay in between. This CDR3 has 15 residues. Written as DNA, the CDR3 is TGTGCCTGGGCCCCACCGGGGCAGGCTGGAAACACCATATATTTT. It is translated as CAWAPPGQAGNTIYF. Filled out from reference TRBV30 and TRBJ1-3, the complete variable domain reads SQTIHQWPATLVQPVGSPLSLECTVEGTSNPNLYWYRQAAGRGLQLLFYSVGIGQISSEVPQNLSASRPQDRQFILSSKKLLLSDSGFYLCAWAPPGQAGNTIYFGEGSWLTVV.

The V gene is TRBV27, the J gene TRBJ2-1; D remains unclear. Germline CDR1 is MNHEY and CDR2 is SMNVEV (reference sequence). Trimming pared 0 bases from V and 5 bases from J, leaving 8 bases between. CDR3 length: 14 amino acids. The CDR3 sequence: CASSLSGSHNEQFF. The CDR3 DNA reads as TGTGCCAGCAGTTTATCGGGATCCCACAATGAGCAGTTCTTC.

The chain uses TRBV2 and TRBJ1-3; D gene ambiguous. Per the germline V gene, CDR1 is SNHLY and CDR2 is FYNNEI. The CDR3 consists of 14 residues. Trimming shortened V by 6 bases and J by 5 bases, and 14 bases separated the two germline ends. Here the CDR3 reads CASRDRARRNTIYF. The CDR3 nucleotides read TGTGCCAGCAGGGACCGGGCAAGAAGAAACACCATATATTTT.

This clone was detected only once. V is TRBV4-3 and J is TRBJ1-4; TRBD1 is a possible D gene (5 bases). Germline loops: CDR1 LGHNA, CDR2 YSLEER. The CDR3 has 15 amino acids. The V end lost 0 bases, the J end lost 3 bases, and 8 bases lay between the germline ends. The DNA for the CDR3 is TGCGCCAGCAGCCAAGAGTCAGGGCCTAATGAAAAACTGTTTTTT. Translated: CASSQESGPNEKLFF.

This chain links TRBV28 with TRBJ1-5; possibly TRBD1 for D (5 bases). Per the germline V gene, CDR1 is MDHEN and CDR2 is SYDVKM. Trimming left V 0 bases short and J 4 bases short, with 16 bases between. The CDR3 loop spans 17 amino acids. In DNA, the CDR3 is TGTGCCAGCAGTTTATGGGAGGGACTGCCCGCGAATCAGCCCCAGCATTTT. This encodes CASSLWEGLPANQPQHF.

V gene TRBV16 combines with J gene TRBJ1-3; 10 bases map to TRBD1. In germline, CDR1 is KGHSY, CDR2 FQNENV. The CDR3 extends over 15 amino acids. With V trimmed by 4 bases and J by 11 bases, 11 bases remained unmatched. The DNA of the CDR3 is TGTGCCAGCAGCCCATGGGACAGGGGAGTTGAAGCCATATATTTT. This codes for CASSPWDRGVEAIYF.

The V gene is TRBV29-1, the J gene TRBJ1-1; tentative D call: TRBD1 (5 bases). Germline V gene data show CDR1 as SQVTM and CDR2 as ANQGSEA. The CDR3 has 13 amino acids. V dropped 4 bases and J dropped 0 bases, with 9 bases sitting between them. The CDR3 DNA sequence: TGCAGCGTTGTTCAGGGTATGAACACTGAAGCTTTCTTT. Translation: CSVVQGMNTEAFF.

V usage is TRBV30 and J usage is TRBJ1-5, with D perhaps TRBD1 (6 bases). In germline, CDR1 is GTSNPN, CDR2 SVGIG (reference sequence). V was pared by 4 bases and J by 9 bases, with 13 bases between. The CDR3 has 12 amino acids. CDR3 sequence: CAWTSGTRPQHF. CDR3 DNA sequence: TGTGCCTGGACGTCAGGGACACGGCCCCAGCATTTT.

V is TRBV9 and J is TRBJ1-3; possible D gene TRBD1, 5 bases. The CDR3 sequence is 16 residues long. Trimming pared 0 bases from V and 0 bases from J, leaving 10 bases between. Germline V gives CDR1 SGDLS, CDR2 YYNGEE. Written as DNA, the CDR3 is TGTGCCAGCAGCGTAGCTGGGGGAATCTCTGGAAACACCATATATTTT. This translates into CASSVAGGISGNTIYF.

The chain has TRBV4-1 and TRBJ2-1; D is possibly TRBD1 (6 bases). CDR3 length equals 16 residues. The ends were cut back, 0 bases at V and 8 bases at J, with 17 bases in the middle. Germline V lookup: CDR1 MGHRA, CDR2 YSYEKL. In DNA, the CDR3 is TGCGCCAGCAGCCAAGACCGCTACAGGGTTTCGGATGAGCAGTTCTTC. It specifies CASSQDRYRVSDEQFF.

The V gene is TRBV7-2, the J gene TRBJ2-5; 7 nucleotides line up with TRBD1. Per germline, CDR1 SGHTA and CDR2 FQGNSA. The length of the CDR3 is 16 residues. The V gene end was trimmed by 4 bases and the J gene end by 7 bases; junction bases not matched to a gene: 15. CDR3 in amino acids: CASSSMGSGTATTQYF. CDR3 nucleotides: TGTGCCAGCAGCTCCATGGGGTCCGGGACAGCAACGACCCAGTACTTC.

The chain recombines TRBV6-5 with TRBJ1-2, with no clear D. Trimming shortened V by 6 bases and J by 3 bases, and 5 bases separated the two germline ends. The germline CDR1 and CDR2 sequences are MNHEY and SVGAGI. The CDR3 runs to 11 residues. The DNA of the CDR3 is TGTGCCAGCAGACGGGACTATGGCTACACCTTC. Its protein is CASRRDYGYTF.

A note on this clone: At the DNA level, this CDR3 is encoded by other sequences in the same sample as well. The J gene is TRBJ2-5, the V gene TRBV5-1, with a possible D match to TRBD2 (5 bases). The germline gives CDR1 SGHRS, CDR2 YFSETQ. Trimming took 4 bases from V and 1 from J, leaving 11 bases between them. There are 14 residues in the CDR3. CDR3 sequence (DNA): TGCGCCAGCAGCGCCGCGGGCAGCCAAGAGACCCAGTACTTC. It yields the protein CASSAAGSQETQYF.

The V call is TRBV10-3, the J call TRBJ1-1, with D unclear. The CDR3 length is 14 residues. The V gene's germline CDR1 is ENHRY and CDR2 SYGVKD. Trimming left V 2 bases short and J 1 base short, with 8 bases between. The CDR3 spells CAISEMWQNTEAFF. The CDR3 DNA follows: TGTGCCATCAGTGAGATGTGGCAGAACACTGAAGCTTTCTTT.

This CDR3 is CASSTMLGAGQSFHTQYF. The CDR3 DNA is TGTGCCAGCAGTACTATGCTTGGTGCGGGACAGAGTTTTCATACGCAGTATTTT. This chain joins TRBV27 and TRBJ2-3, with D maybe TRBD1 (7 bases). The CDR3 has 18 amino acids. V was shortened by 5 bases and J by 7 bases, with 28 bases between the two germline ends. The germline CDR1 and CDR2 sequences are MNHEY and SMNVEV (reference sequence).

V and J are TRBV2 and TRBJ1-1, with unresolved D. V was clipped by 7 bases and J by 0 bases, with 12 bases between them. This CDR3 comprises 14 residues. The germline gives CDR1 SNHLY, CDR2 FYNNEI. DNA of the CDR3: TGTGCCAGCACCCCGGGATTCATGAACACTGAAGCTTTCTTT. Translated: CASTPGFMNTEAFF.

The chain has TRBV11-2 and TRBJ2-7; 9 positions agree with TRBD2. Germline V gene lookup returns CDR1 SGHAT and CDR2 FQNNGV. The V and J ends lost 1 base and 4 bases, in that order; junction bases with no gene match: 2. The CDR3 covers 14 residues. The CDR3 loop is CASSLGGLAYEQYF. In DNA form, the CDR3 reads TGTGCCAGCAGCTTAGGGGGACTAGCTTACGAGCAGTACTTC.

The CDR3 sequence is CASSSSIGTDYGYTF. In DNA, the CDR3 is TGTGCCAGCAGCTCCTCAATAGGGACAGACTATGGCTACACCTTC. The rearrangement links TRBV7-9 to TRBJ1-2, with 7 nucleotides matching TRBD1. Germline V gene sequence: CDR1 SEHNR, CDR2 FQNEAQ (reference sequence). The CDR3 is 15 residues long. Unmatched junction bases numbered 8, after V lost 4 bases and J lost 3 bases.

V gene TRBV5-1 combines with J gene TRBJ2-2; 7 positions agree with TRBD1. From germline, CDR1 is SGHRS and CDR2 YFSETQ. This CDR3 comprises 17 residues. V lost 0 bases to trimming and J lost 6 bases; unmatched junction nucleotides: 11. CDR3 sequence (DNA): TGCGCCAGCAGCTTGGGACAGGGCGAACGGGGTCCCGGGGAGCTGTTTTTT. This gives the protein CASSLGQGERGPGELFF.

Only one count was recorded for this clone. The chain links TRBV19 to TRBJ1-4; tentative D call: TRBD1 (5 bases). The germline gives CDR1 LNHDA, CDR2 SQIVND (reference sequence). The CDR3 spans 14 residues. Deletions cut 5 bases from V and 7 bases from J, with 14 bases between. CDR3 loop: CASSPRDRREKLFF. The CDR3 DNA reads as TGTGCCAGTAGTCCCCGGGACCGTCGTGAAAAACTGTTTTTT.

The chain links TRBV18 to TRBJ1-3, with unresolved D. Germline CDR1 KGHSH, CDR2 LQKENI. The V gene lost 3 bases and the J gene lost 0 bases, with 12 bases spanning the gap. The CDR3 totals 16 residues. CDR3 residues: CASSPLSVDSGNTIYF. The CDR3 DNA sequence: TGTGCCAGCTCACCCTTATCCGTGGACTCTGGAAACACCATATATTTT. Full variable domain (rest looked up from reference TRBV18 and TRBJ1-3): NAGVMQNPRHLVRRRGQEARLRCSPMKGHSHVYWYRQLPEEGLKFMVYLQKENIIDESGMPKERFSAEFPKEGPSILRIQQVVRGDSAAYFCASSPLSVDSGNTIYFGEGSWLTVV.

The chain has TRBV12-2 and TRBJ2-4; the listed D gene, TRBD1, was not tested against the DNA. TRBV12-2 is an annotated pseudogene. The CDR3 has 13 residues. The CDR3 sequence: CASRLQGPNIQYF. For the CDR3, the DNA is TGTGCAAGTCGCTTACAGGGCCCAAACATTCAGTACTTC.

V gene TRBV28 combines with J gene TRBJ1-1; D gene ambiguous. The germline CDR1 and CDR2 sequences are MDHEN and SYDVKM. The V gene lost 5 bases and the J gene lost 3 bases, with 10 bases spanning the gap. The CDR3 covers 13 residues. The CDR3 reads CASSEPGYTEAFF. In DNA, the CDR3 is TGTGCCAGCAGTGAACCAGGCTACACTGAAGCTTTCTTT.